The 21 T cell receptor beta chains listed next were all sequenced from one sample in a study of T cell responses to AZD1222 COVID-19 vaccine. Clones were read by immunoSEQ multiplex PCR, and TCRdb kept only the in-frame ones, dropping some. The sample gives tens of thousands of clones, around 91% of which show up once; roughly 5.5% is in the top ten. The sample consisted of peripheral blood, taken on day 0 of MenACWY control vaccination. The receptor source for this set is an adult in good health.

The rearrangement joins TRBV3-1 (or the pseudogene TRBV3-2) to TRBJ2-1; D may match TRBD1 or TRBD2 (6 bases each). CDR3 size: 18 residues. V lost 4 bases and J 5 bases, leaving 24 bases between the germline ends. Germline lookup yields CDR1 LGHDT and CDR2 YNNKEL (reference sequence). The CDR3 loop reads CASSRSRGRMSVDNEQFF. DNA for the CDR3: TGTGCCAGCAGCCGGTCCCGGGGGCGCATGAGTGTCGACAATGAGCAGTTCTTC.

CDR3 sequence: CASSDSYRANEQFF. CDR3 sequence (DNA): TGTGCCAGCAGTGATTCCTACAGGGCCAATGAGCAGTTCTTC. V gene TRBV6-1 combines with J gene TRBJ2-1; D may be TRBD1 (6 bases). CDR3 length: 14 amino acids. Germline CDR1 MNHNS, CDR2 SASEGT. The V end was cut by 3 bases, the J end by 6 bases, with 12 bases between.

The CDR3 spells CASSRGGRIYEQYF. The CDR3, as DNA: TGTGCCAGCAGCCGAGGGGGCCGGATCTACGAGCAGTACTTC. The chain is built from TRBV28 and TRBJ2-7, with 7 bases matching TRBD1. Germline V gene sequence: CDR1 MDHEN, CDR2 SYDVKM. Germline trimming cut 6 bases from V and 3 bases from J; bases unmatched to any gene: 8. This CDR3 region has 14 residues.

This clone was found once. This rearrangement joins TRBV27 to TRBJ1-1, with no clear D. The CDR3 runs to 14 residues. Germline values: CDR1 MNHEY, CDR2 SMNVEV (reference sequence). Trimming cost V 4 bases and J 2 bases, with 11 bases left between them. CDR3 sequence reads: CASSSPKHNTEAFF. CDR3 bases: TGTGCCAGCAGTTCTCCGAAGCATAACACTGAAGCTTTCTTT.

This chain joins TRBV6-1 and TRBJ1-5; possibly TRBD1 for D (5 bases). Looked up from germline, CDR1 is MNHNS and CDR2 is SASEGT. The V and J ends lost 3 bases and 0 bases respectively, with 15 bases between them. The CDR3 extends over 17 amino acids. The CDR3 DNA is TGTGCCAGCAGTGATCAGGGACGACACTATAGCAATCAGCCCCAGCATTTT. Translation: CASSDQGRHYSNQPQHF.

The chain combines TRBV12-2 with TRBJ2-7; the D call of TRBD1 is as the table states it, not checked on the DNA. TRBV12-2 is designated a pseudogene. This CDR3 spans 11 amino acids. CDR3 nucleotides: TGTGCAAGTCGCCAATCACCGGGACAGATTTTC. This translates into CASRQSPGQIF.

The V call is TRBV7-9, the J call TRBJ2-5; 8 positions match TRBD1. This CDR3 contains 17 residues. The V gene end was trimmed by 5 bases and the J gene end by 5 bases; junction bases not matched to a gene: 16. Germline CDR1 is SEHNR and CDR2 is FQNEAQ (reference sequence). As DNA, the CDR3 is TGTGCCAGCAGCCCGCGCGCTGGACAGGGAAACGTTGAGACCCAGTACTTC. The encoded protein is CASSPRAGQGNVETQYF.

For the CDR3, the DNA is TGTGCCAGCAGCCTCCTCCCGGGCCCCGGGGAGCTGTTTTTT. Its translation is CASSLLPGPGELFF. V and J are TRBV11-2 and TRBJ2-2, with D unclear. The CDR3 consists of 14 residues. Trimming left V 5 bases short and J 6 bases short, with 13 bases between. CDR1 and CDR2 from the germline V gene are SGHAT and FQNNGV.

The V and J genes are TRBV18 and TRBJ1-2; no clear D gene. There are 14 residues in the CDR3. Trimming removed 0 bases from V and 0 bases from J, with 5 bases in between. Per germline, CDR1 KGHSH and CDR2 LQKENI. In nucleotides, the CDR3 is TGTGCCAGCTCACCACCGGGTCCTAACTATGGCTACACCTTC. This codes for CASSPPGPNYGYTF.

The rearrangement links TRBV5-1 to TRBJ2-1; weak D call: TRBD1 (6 bases). Looked up from germline, CDR1 is SGHRS and CDR2 is YFSETQ. V lost 4 bases and J lost 3, with 11 bases in between. The length of the CDR3 is 14 residues. The CDR3 sequence is CASSIGQSYNEQFF. The CDR3 bases are TGCGCCAGCAGCATCGGACAGAGCTACAATGAGCAGTTCTTC.

V usage is TRBV5-1 and J usage is TRBJ1-1; D call uncertain. Trimming removed 4 bases at V and 2 bases at J, with 12 bases between. The CDR3 totals 14 residues. Germline V gene sequence: CDR1 SGHRS, CDR2 YFSETQ. CDR3 nucleotide sequence: TGCGCCAGCAGCCCCGAAGCCACAAACACTGAAGCTTTCTTT. Protein product: CASSPEATNTEAFF.

CDR3 DNA sequence: TGTGCCAGCAGCCAATCTAGGAGGCCAGCAGACTATGGCTACACCTTC. Protein: CASSQSRRPADYGYTF. V is TRBV3-1 (or the pseudogene TRBV3-2) and J is TRBJ1-2; D ambiguous. This CDR3 has 16 amino acids. V lost 2 bases, J lost 3 bases, and 16 bases lay in between. CDR1 is LGHDT, CDR2 YNNKEL, per germline (reference sequence).

This chain uses TRBV5-1 with TRBJ1-5; no clear D. V gave up 4 bases and J gave up 0 bases, with 8 bases separating them. The CDR3 is 14 residues long. Germline V lookup: CDR1 SGHRS, CDR2 YFSETQ. CDR3 nucleotides: TGCGCCAGCAGCGGCGGCGGTAGCAATCAGCCCCAGCATTTT. Amino acids: CASSGGGSNQPQHF.

The chain is built from TRBV5-1 and TRBJ1-6; tentatively, D is TRBD1 (5 bases). V gave up 4 bases and J gave up 0 bases, with 11 bases separating them. The CDR3 sequence is 16 residues long. CDR1 is SGHRS, CDR2 YFSETQ, per germline. Here the CDR3 DNA reads TGCGCCAGCAGCAACCGACAGAGCTCCTATAATTCACCCCTCCACTTT. Translated: CASSNRQSSYNSPLHF.

The rearrangement uses TRBV19 and TRBJ2-7; TRBD1 agrees at 10 bases. The CDR3 has 15 residues. The ends lost 1 base at V and 4 bases at J; junction bases unmatched: 4. Looked up from germline, CDR1 is LNHDA and CDR2 is SQIVND (reference sequence). This CDR3 is CASSIGRDRGYEQYF. In DNA form, the CDR3 reads TGTGCCAGTAGTATAGGCCGGGACAGGGGTTACGAGCAGTACTTC.

V and J are TRBV29-1 and TRBJ2-3, with 12 bases lining up with TRBD2. This CDR3 is built from 16 residues. From germline, CDR1 is SQVTM and CDR2 ANQGSEA. Unmatched junction bases numbered 9, after V lost 4 bases and J lost 4 bases. The CDR3 coding sequence is TGCAGCGTTGGTTTTGGACTAGCGGGGCGCGCAGATACGCAGTATTTT. As protein: CSVGFGLAGRADTQYF.

The chain carries TRBV9 and TRBJ2-5; D may correspond to TRBD1 or TRBD2 (7 bases each). Per germline, CDR1 SGDLS and CDR2 YYNGEE. Trimming removed 6 bases at V and 2 bases at J, with 14 bases between. CDR3 length: 14 amino acids. The CDR3 coding sequence is TGTGCCAGCAACCAGGGGGAGGGACAAGAGACCCAGTACTTC. Amino acids: CASNQGEGQETQYF.

The J gene is TRBJ1-3, the V gene TRBV25-1; D remains ambiguous. This CDR3 has 13 residues. Per germline, CDR1 MGHDK and CDR2 SYGVNS. The V gene lost 2 bases and the J gene lost 6 bases, with 8 bases spanning the gap. The CDR3 loop reads CASSEQSLNTIYF. The CDR3 DNA is TGTGCCAGCAGTGAACAAAGCTTAAACACCATATATTTT. Looking up the rest from reference TRBV25-1 and TRBJ1-3 gives the full variable domain: EADIYQTPRYLVIGTGKKITLECSQTMGHDKMYWYQQDPGMELHLIHYSYGVNSTEKGDLSSESTVSRIRTEHFPLTLESARPSHTSQYLCASSEQSLNTIYFGEGSWLTVV.

The chain links TRBV3-1 (or the pseudogene TRBV3-2) to TRBJ2-7, with 7 bases lining up with TRBD2. The CDR3 spans 16 residues. The V segment lost 0 bases and the J segment 2 bases; nucleotides outside the gene matches: 7. Per the germline V gene, CDR1 is LGHDT and CDR2 is YNNKEL (reference sequence). The CDR3 DNA is TGTGCCAGCAGCCAAGATTCGGGGACTACCACCTACGAGCAGTACTTC. Its protein is CASSQDSGTTTYEQYF.

V and J are TRBV6-2 or TRBV6-3 and TRBJ2-1; D might be TRBD2 (6 bases). The V gene's germline CDR1 is MNHEY and CDR2 SVGEGT. The CDR3 is made up of 13 amino acids. V was cut by 6 bases and J by 7 bases, with 13 bases left in between. CDR3 loop: CASSPPAGNEQFF. The CDR3, as DNA: TGTGCCAGCAGCCCCCCGGCGGGGAATGAGCAGTTCTTC.

The chain employs TRBV7-2 and TRBJ2-2; either TRBD1 or TRBD2 may fit D (6 bases each). With 1 base removed from V and 7 bases from J, the gap between germline ends came to 13 bases. Germline lookup yields CDR1 SGHTA and CDR2 FQGNSA. This CDR3 comprises 15 residues. The CDR3 DNA reads as TGTGCCAGCAGCTTAGATTCCGGGGGCGTCGGGGAGCTGTTTTTT. Amino acids: CASSLDSGGVGELFF. The entire variable domain, with the rest obtained from reference TRBV7-2 and TRBJ2-2, is as follows: GAGVSQSPSNKVTEKGKDVELRCDPISGHTALYWYRQSLGQGLEFLIYFQGNSAPDKSGLPSDRFSAERTGGSVSTLTIQRTQQEDSAVYLCASSLDSGGVGELFFGEGSRLTVL.